The clone carrying this TCR beta chain was counted at least ten times. The target antigen is unknown. This entry comes from a study of Graves' ophthalmopathy and Graves' hyperthyroidism. Findings and limits, study-wide: It was with 70.59% sensitivity and around 75% specificity that the model predicted ophthalmopathy progression.

The V gene lost 3 bases and the J gene lost 1 base, with 11 bases spanning the gap. The CDR3 has 15 amino acids. RNA transcripts were the source from which TCR beta CDR3 regions were amplified. The first-round RT-PCR employed HTBI primers together with the Qiagen OneStep RT-PCR kit. A multiplex PCR was then performed as the second round. TCRdb independently ran MiXCR on the multiplex PCR reads; one entry per CDR3 protein. The table lists almost 400,000 distinct CDR3 sequences, about a sixth of them singletons. Active ophthalmopathy (CAS at least 3, NOSPECS at least 4), lasting under 3 months. The sample comprised peripheral blood. The rearrangement joins TRBV12-3 or TRBV12-4 to TRBJ2-3, with D unresolved. The TCR originated in a young woman with Graves' ophthalmopathy. The CDR3 sequence: CASSFNPGGTDTQYF. CDR3 DNA sequence: TGTGCCAGCAGTTTTAACCCTGGGGGCACAGATACGCAGTATTTT.